This TCR beta chain was captured by sequencing in a study of blood T cell repertoires in COVID-19. The overall study: Acute and convalescent COVID-19 specimens originated in the United States, Italy and Spain. Nucleic acid was either cDNA or gDNA, and it came from T cells, B-cell-depleted T cells, or PBMCs.

The CDR3 covers 11 residues. Trimming took 7 bases from V and 10 from J, leaving 16 bases between them. CDR1 is DFQATT and CDR2 is SNEGSKA in the germline V gene (reference sequence). Only a few counts were recorded for this clone. The method was immunoSEQ multiplex PCR; TCRdb's version includes in-frame clones alone and lacks a portion of them. Among 110,000 or so clones, more than 70% were seen once, and the ten largest hold roughly 5%. Specimen: peripheral blood. The sequence came from a woman aged 55-70 years with COVID-19, enrolled during active disease. The rearrangement joins TRBV20-1 to TRBJ1-2, with a tentative D call TRBD1 (6 bases). CDR3 nucleotide sequence: TGCAGTGACAAACAGGGCCTCCTCTACACCTTC. As protein: CSDKQGLLYTF.